This TCR beta chain was captured in a study of beta chain features in type 1 diabetes. A word on this clone: Its specificity is not known.

A CD45RO/CCR7/CD25/CD127/CD95/CD27 panel sorted naive, central memory, regulatory and stem cell-like memory CD4+ cells. There are 14 residues in the CDR3. The germline V gene encodes CDR1 MNHEY and CDR2 SVGAGI. Losses at the gene ends were 9 bases for V and 1 base for J; bases not matched to a gene: 5. Overall study results and limits: Fewer insertions but more deletions were seen at VDJ junctions in type 1 diabetes patients. Significant though moderate, a shortening of TCRB CDR3s appeared in all four CD4+ subsets of Type 1 diabetes patients. Equally in patients and controls, PCR might preferentially amplify shorter templates.

The isolated RNA, all of it, was reverse transcribed, so expressed TCRB transcripts were what got sequenced. Averages near 1.01 million reads characterized the stem cell-like memory T cell samples. Sequencing was performed with immunoSEQ multiplex PCR; in TCRdb, only in-frame clones are kept and a portion is missing. The sample lists fewer than 70,000 clones; 55% to 70% were seen once. The sample taken for sequencing was stem cell memory CD4+ T cells from blood. The chain joins TRBV6-5 to TRBJ2-3; 9 nucleotides line up with TRBD2. The sequence derives from a woman between 25 and 40 years old with type 1 diabetes. The CDR3 DNA sequence: TGTGCCAGTGCCGAGCGGGGGGGCACAGATACGCAGTATTTT. It codes for CASAERGGTDTQYF.